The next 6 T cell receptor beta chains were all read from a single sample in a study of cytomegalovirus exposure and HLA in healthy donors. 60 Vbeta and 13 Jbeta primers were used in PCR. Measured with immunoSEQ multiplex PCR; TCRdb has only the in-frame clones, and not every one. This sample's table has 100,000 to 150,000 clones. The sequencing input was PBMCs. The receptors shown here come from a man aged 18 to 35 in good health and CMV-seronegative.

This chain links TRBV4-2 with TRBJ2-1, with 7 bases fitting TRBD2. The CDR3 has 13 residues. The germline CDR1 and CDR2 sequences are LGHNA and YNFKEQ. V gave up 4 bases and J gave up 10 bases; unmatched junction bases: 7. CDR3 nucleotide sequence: TGTGCCAGCAGCCTATGGGGGGGAAACGAGCAGTTCTTC. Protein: CASSLWGGNEQFF.

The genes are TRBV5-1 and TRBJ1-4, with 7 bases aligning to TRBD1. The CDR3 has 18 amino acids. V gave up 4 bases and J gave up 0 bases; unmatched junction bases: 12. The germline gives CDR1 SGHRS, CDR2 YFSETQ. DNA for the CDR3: TGCGCCAGCAGCGGGTGGGGACAGAATCCTGCAACTAATGAAAAACTGTTTTTT. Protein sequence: CASSGWGQNPATNEKLFF.

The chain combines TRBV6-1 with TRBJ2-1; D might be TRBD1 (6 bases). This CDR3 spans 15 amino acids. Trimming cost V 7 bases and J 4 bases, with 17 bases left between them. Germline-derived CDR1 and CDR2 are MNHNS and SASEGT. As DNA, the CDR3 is TGTGCCAGCACCAGGGGTGCGGACCCTTACAATGAGCAGTTCTTC. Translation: CASTRGADPYNEQFF.

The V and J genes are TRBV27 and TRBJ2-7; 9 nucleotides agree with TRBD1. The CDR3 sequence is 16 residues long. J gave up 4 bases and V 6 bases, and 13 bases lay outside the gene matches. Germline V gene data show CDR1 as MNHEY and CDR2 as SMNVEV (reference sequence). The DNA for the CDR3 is TGTGCCAGCAGACCCGTGGGACAGGGCTTTAAGTACGAGCAGTACTTC. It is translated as CASRPVGQGFKYEQYF.

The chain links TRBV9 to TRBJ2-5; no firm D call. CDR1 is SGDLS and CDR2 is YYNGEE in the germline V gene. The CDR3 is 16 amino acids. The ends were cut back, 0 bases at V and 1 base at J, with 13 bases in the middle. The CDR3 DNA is TGTGCCAGCAGCGTAGCTTTGGAGACGCCCCAAGAGACCCAGTACTTC. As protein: CASSVALETPQETQYF.

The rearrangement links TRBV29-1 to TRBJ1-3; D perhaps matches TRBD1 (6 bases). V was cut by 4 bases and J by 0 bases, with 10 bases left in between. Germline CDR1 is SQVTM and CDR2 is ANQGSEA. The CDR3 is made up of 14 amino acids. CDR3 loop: CSVGGRNSGNTIYF. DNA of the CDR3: TGCAGCGTTGGGGGGCGGAACTCTGGAAACACCATATATTTT. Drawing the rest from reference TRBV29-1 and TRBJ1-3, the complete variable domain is SAVISQKPSRDICQRGTSLTIQCQVDSQVTMMFWYRQQPGQSLTLIATANQGSEATYESGFVIDKFPISRPNLTFSTLTVSNMSPEDSSIYLCSVGGRNSGNTIYFGEGSWLTVV.